These 6 T cell receptor beta chains were sequenced from one sample in a study of shared clonotypes between healthy human individuals. TCRdb's copy holds only in-frame clones and misses some; the assay was immunoSEQ multiplex PCR. The sample has roughly 1,000,000 clones; around three quarters are singletons. The sample consisted of memory CD4+ T cells from PBMCs. Regarding subset: CD45RA-negative fraction. Receptors originate from a man aged 18 to 30 in good health. Some clones in this sample may be carry-over from other donors' samples.

The rearrangement joins TRBV5-4 to TRBJ2-5; no definite D call. CDR1 and CDR2 (germline): SGHNT, YYREEE (reference sequence). The CDR3 sequence is 13 residues long. V lost 1 base and J 3 bases, leaving 7 bases between the germline ends. This CDR3 is CASSLNLKETQYF. The DNA of the CDR3 is TGTGCCAGCAGCTTGAACCTTAAAGAGACCCAGTACTTC.

This chain uses TRBV7-2 with TRBJ1-5; D gene uncertain. This CDR3 contains 15 residues. Germline CDR1 is SGHTA and CDR2 is FQGNSA. Trimming cost V 5 bases and J 2 bases, with 13 bases left between them. The CDR3 reads CASSPGIWGNQPQHF. The CDR3 DNA follows: TGTGCCAGCAGCCCCGGAATCTGGGGCAATCAGCCCCAGCATTTT.

The chain has TRBV7-2 and TRBJ2-3; possible D gene TRBD2, 5 bases. Per the germline V gene, CDR1 is SGHTA and CDR2 is FQGNSA. Trimming took 8 bases from V and 1 from J, leaving 10 bases between them. The CDR3 is 13 amino acids. The CDR3 DNA follows: TGTGCCAGCTTTCTCGGGGGCACAGATACGCAGTATTTT. Amino acid sequence: CASFLGGTDTQYF.

This clone was seen more than once but under ten times. Other nucleotide sequences in the sample specify the same CDR3. This chain connects TRBV5-1 to TRBJ1-1; no definite D call. V was trimmed by 0 bases and J by 3 bases, leaving 6 bases between them. This CDR3 is 13 amino acids long. CDR1 and CDR2 (germline): SGHRS, YFSETQ. The CDR3 sequence is CASSLAGDTEAFF. CDR3 in DNA: TGCGCCAGCAGCTTGGCTGGGGACACTGAAGCTTTCTTT.

This clone was recorded at least ten times. The chain joins TRBV5-8 to TRBJ2-7; D not resolved. This CDR3 region has 14 residues. Between the trimmed V and J ends, which lost 2 bases and 3 bases, there was a span of 12 bases. Germline V gives CDR1 SGHTS, CDR2 YDEGEE. The CDR3 sequence is CASSFEVLGYEQYF. The CDR3 nucleotides read TGTGCCAGCAGCTTCGAGGTTCTAGGCTACGAGCAGTACTTC. The full variable domain, in which reference TRBV5-8 and TRBJ2-7 provide the parts outside the CDR3, is EAGVTQSPTHLIKTRGQQATLRCSPISGHTSVYWYQQALGLGLQFLLWYDEGEERNRGNFPPRFSGRQFPNYSSELNVNALELEDSALYLCASSFEVLGYEQYFGPGTRLTVT.

Comment on this clone: Other DNA variants within this sample encode the same CDR3. V usage is TRBV7-9 and J usage is TRBJ1-1; TRBD1 is a possible D gene (5 bases). V lost 3 bases and J lost 0, with 8 bases in between. There are 14 residues in the CDR3. Germline loops: CDR1 SEHNR, CDR2 FQNEAQ (reference sequence). The CDR3 nucleotides read TGTGCCAGCAGCTTTGGGGGGTTGAACACTGAAGCTTTCTTT. The encoded protein is CASSFGGLNTEAFF. Looking up the rest from reference TRBV7-9 and TRBJ1-1 gives the full variable domain: DTGVSQNPRHKITKRGQNVTFRCDPISEHNRLYWYRQTLGQGPEFLTYFQNEAQLEKSRLLSDRFSAERPKGSFSTLEIQRTEQGDSAMYLCASSFGGLNTEAFFGQGTRLTVV.